The sequence of this T cell receptor beta chain was determined in a study of a mutant IDH1 vaccine in newly diagnosed glioma. Trimming left V 4 bases short and J 7 bases short, with 20 bases between. Germline CDR1 reads SGHAT; CDR2 reads FQNNGV. There are 16 residues in the CDR3. In the case of this clone: Its matching antigen is unknown.

Time point described: week 47, end of study. Doses consisted of 300 ug of mutant IDH1 20-mer peptide each, paired with topical imiquimod. TCRdb keeps only in-frame clones here, not all; method: immunoSEQ multiplex PCR. This repertoire shows about 56,000 clones, roughly 80% found once; its top ten account for roughly 3.2%. The specimen comprised PBMCs, sampled from a glioma patient whose treatment included an IDH1 peptide vaccine. V and J are TRBV11-2 and TRBJ2-1; D might be TRBD2 (5 bases). This receptor was taken from a woman aged 45-59 years with glioma. CDR3 coding DNA: TGTGCCAGCAGCTCCCGAGACCGACCCGAGGGTAATGAGCAGTTCTTC. Translated, it gives CASSSRDRPEGNEQFF.